This T cell receptor (beta chain) was documented in a study of T cells in tuberculosis. Sorting used thawed, overnight-rested PBMC stained with anti-CD3, a viability dye and GMM-loaded CD1B tetramer. The CD1B tetramers carried C32 glucose monomycolate purified from Rhodococcus equi. PBMC for tetramer sorting were first depleted of CD14-expressing monocytes. The V end was cut by 2 bases, the J end by 2 bases, with 10 bases between. The CDR3 is 14 amino acids. Germline CDR1 SGHDT, CDR2 YYEEEE. Chain pairing is unknown; alpha and beta were sequenced separately. Sequencing used immunoSEQ multiplex PCR; TCRdb keeps in-frame clones, though not all of them. This table has roughly 61,000 clones, approximately 86% appearing once.

This sequence joins TRBV5-6 and TRBJ1-2; no clear D gene. This TCR was recovered from an adult woman with latent tuberculosis. Sequencing was done on a sample of CD1b-GMM tetramer-negative cells sorted from PBMCs. The DNA of the CDR3 is TGTGCCAGCAGCTTCGTTGACGGGAACTATGGCTACACCTTC. Translated, it gives CASSFVDGNYGYTF.